This T cell receptor beta chain was sequenced during a study of cytomegalovirus exposure and HLA in healthy donors. Study-level findings and limits: Listed as cytomegalovirus-associated were around 160 TCR beta chains. The study dropped some indistinguishable V segments, TRBV6-2 and TRBV6-3 among them. Later analysis identified a missense DCLRE1C variant that was linked to TCR beta V- and J-gene trimming.

The PCR had 60 Vbeta and 13 Jbeta primers. The table came from immunoSEQ multiplex PCR; TCRdb's copy has only in-frame clones and leaves some out. The repertoire consists of over 130,000 clones, with 61% occurring once and the leading ten covering approximately 1.7%. The V gene end was trimmed by 3 bases and the J gene end by 2 bases; junction bases not matched to a gene: 7. The germline V gene encodes CDR1 SGDLS and CDR2 YYNGEE. The length of the CDR3 is 15 residues. In regard to this clone: Its target is not known.

This TCR was sampled from a male donor in good health and CMV-seronegative. The material sequenced was PBMCs. The gene calls are TRBV9 and TRBJ1-1; 7 bases align to TRBD1. The CDR3 DNA sequence: TGTGCCAGCAGCGAAGACGGGACAGCAAACACTGAAGCTTTCTTT. This codes for CASSEDGTANTEAFF. The whole variable domain, filled in from reference TRBV9 and TRBJ1-1, reads DSGVTQTPKHLITATGQRVTLRCSPRSGDLSVYWYQQSLDQGLQFLIQYYNGEERAKGNILERFSAQQFPDLHSELNLSSLELGDSALYFCASSEDGTANTEAFFGQGTRLTVV.